The clone carrying this T cell receptor (beta chain) was counted many times. The germline V and J ends were trimmed by 0 bases and 8 bases, with 17 bases remaining between them. This CDR3 is 16 amino acids long. CDR1 is LGHNA and CDR2 is YSLEER in the germline V gene. The sample belongs to a study of identical twins. TCRdb recomputed calls from the 5' RACE reads with MiXCR, one row per CDR3 protein. Among 650,000 to 800,000 distinct CDR3 sequences listed, around 8.6% were seen once. These data were also reused for a study on yellow fever vaccine responses in identical twins.

The sequencing sample was made of PBMCs. The chain recombines TRBV4-3 with TRBJ2-1, with no clear D. This receptor was obtained from a woman under 30 in good health. The CDR3 region has the DNA TGCGCCAGCAGCCAAGACCCACCACCGGCAAGAGATGAGCAGTTCTTC. Protein sequence: CASSQDPPPARDEQFF.